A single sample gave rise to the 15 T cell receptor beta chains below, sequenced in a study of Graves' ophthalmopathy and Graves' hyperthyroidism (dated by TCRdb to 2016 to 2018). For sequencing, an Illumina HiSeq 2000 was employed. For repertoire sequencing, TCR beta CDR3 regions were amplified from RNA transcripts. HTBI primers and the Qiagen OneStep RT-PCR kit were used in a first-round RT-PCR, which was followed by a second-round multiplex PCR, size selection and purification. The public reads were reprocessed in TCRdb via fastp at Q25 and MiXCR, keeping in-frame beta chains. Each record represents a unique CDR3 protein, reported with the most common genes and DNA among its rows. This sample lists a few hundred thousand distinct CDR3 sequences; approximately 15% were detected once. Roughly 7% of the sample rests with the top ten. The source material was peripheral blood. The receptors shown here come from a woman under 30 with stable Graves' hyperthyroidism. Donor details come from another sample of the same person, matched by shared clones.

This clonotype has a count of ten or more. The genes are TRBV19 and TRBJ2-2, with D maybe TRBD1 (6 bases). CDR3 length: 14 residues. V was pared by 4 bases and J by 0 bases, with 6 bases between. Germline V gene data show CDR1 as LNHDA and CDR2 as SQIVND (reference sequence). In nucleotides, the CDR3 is TGTGCCAGTAGTAAGGGGGCGAACACCGGGGAGCTGTTTTTT. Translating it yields CASSKGANTGELFF. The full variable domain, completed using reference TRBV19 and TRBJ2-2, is DGGITQSPKYLFRKEGQNVTLSCEQNLNHDAMYWYRQDPGQGLRLIYYSQIVNDFQKGDIAEGYSVSREKKESFPLTVTSAQKNPTAFYLCASSKGANTGELFFGEGSRLTVL.

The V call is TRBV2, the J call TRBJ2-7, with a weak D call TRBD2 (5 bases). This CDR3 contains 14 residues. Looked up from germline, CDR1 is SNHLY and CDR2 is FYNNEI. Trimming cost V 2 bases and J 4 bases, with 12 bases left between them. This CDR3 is CASSERQEVYEQYF. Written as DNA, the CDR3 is TGTGCCAGCAGTGAAAGGCAGGAGGTGTACGAGCAGTACTTC. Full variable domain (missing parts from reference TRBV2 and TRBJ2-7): EPEVTQTPSHQVTQMGQEVILRCVPISNHLYFYWYRQILGQKVEFLVSFYNNEISEKSEIFDDQFSVERPDGSNFTLKIRSTKLEDSAMYFCASSERQEVYEQYFGPGTRLTVT.

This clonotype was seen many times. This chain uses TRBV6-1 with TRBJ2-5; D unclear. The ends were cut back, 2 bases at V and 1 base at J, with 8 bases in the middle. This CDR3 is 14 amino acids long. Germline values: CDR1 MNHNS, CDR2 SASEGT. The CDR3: CASSETGRQETQYF. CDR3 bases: TGTGCCAGCAGTGAAACGGGCCGCCAAGAGACCCAGTACTTC.

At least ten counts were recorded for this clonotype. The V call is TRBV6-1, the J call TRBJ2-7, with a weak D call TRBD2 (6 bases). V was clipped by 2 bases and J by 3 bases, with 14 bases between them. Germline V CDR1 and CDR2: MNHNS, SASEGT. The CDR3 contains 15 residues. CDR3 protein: CASSEIVGLIYEQYF. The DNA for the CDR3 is TGTGCCAGCAGTGAAATCGTCGGACTAATCTACGAGCAGTACTTC.

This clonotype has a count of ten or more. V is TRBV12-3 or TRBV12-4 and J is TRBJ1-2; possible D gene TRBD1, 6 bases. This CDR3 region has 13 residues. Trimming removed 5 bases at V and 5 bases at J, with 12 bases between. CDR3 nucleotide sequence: TGTGCCAGCAGTCGGACAGCCCTTTATGGCTACACCTTC. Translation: CASSRTALYGYTF.

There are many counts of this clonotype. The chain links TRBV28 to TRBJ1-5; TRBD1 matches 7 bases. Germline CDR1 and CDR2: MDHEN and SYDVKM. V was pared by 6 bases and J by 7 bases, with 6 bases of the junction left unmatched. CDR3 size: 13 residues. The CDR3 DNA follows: TGTGCCAGCAGCCGACAGGGTTTCCAGCCCCAGCATTTT. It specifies CASSRQGFQPQHF.

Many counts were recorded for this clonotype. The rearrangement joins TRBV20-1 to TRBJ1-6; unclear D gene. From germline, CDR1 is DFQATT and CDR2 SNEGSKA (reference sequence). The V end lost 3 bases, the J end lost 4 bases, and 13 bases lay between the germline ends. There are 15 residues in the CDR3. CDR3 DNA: TGCAGTGCTAGGGGCAGTCTAAATTATAATTCACCCCTCCACTTT. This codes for CSARGSLNYNSPLHF.

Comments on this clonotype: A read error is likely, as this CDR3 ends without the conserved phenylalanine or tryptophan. The chain's CDR3 is CASRPGGPNEKLFV. CDR3 sequence (DNA): TGTGCCAGCAGGCCGGGGGGGCCTAATGAAAAACTGTTTGTT. The chain is built from TRBV12-3 or TRBV12-4 and TRBJ1-4; possibly TRBD1 for D (6 bases). With 6 bases removed from V and 3 bases from J, the gap between germline ends came to 11 bases. The CDR3 covers 14 residues.

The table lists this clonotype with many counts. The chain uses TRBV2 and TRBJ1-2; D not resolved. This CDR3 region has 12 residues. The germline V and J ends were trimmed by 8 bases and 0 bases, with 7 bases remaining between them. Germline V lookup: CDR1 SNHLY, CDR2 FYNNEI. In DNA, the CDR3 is TGTGCCAGCGGACCAACTAACTATGGCTACACCTTC. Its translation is CASGPTNYGYTF. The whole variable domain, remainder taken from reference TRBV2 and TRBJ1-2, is EPEVTQTPSHQVTQMGQEVILRCVPISNHLYFYWYRQILGQKVEFLVSFYNNEISEKSEIFDDQFSVERPDGSNFTLKIRSTKLEDSAMYFCASGPTNYGYTFGSGTRLTVV.

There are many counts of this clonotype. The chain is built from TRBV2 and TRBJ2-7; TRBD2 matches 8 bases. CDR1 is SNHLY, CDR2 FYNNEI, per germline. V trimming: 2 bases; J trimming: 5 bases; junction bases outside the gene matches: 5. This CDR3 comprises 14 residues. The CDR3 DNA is TGTGCCAGCAGTGAACTCGGCGGGGGGAACGAGCAGTACTTC. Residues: CASSELGGGNEQYF.

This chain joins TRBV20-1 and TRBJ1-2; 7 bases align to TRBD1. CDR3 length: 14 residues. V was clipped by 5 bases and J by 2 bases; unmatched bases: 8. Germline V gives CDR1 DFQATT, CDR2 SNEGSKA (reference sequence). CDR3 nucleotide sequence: TGCAGTGCTCCTCGACAGGGAGCGAACTATGGCTACACCTTC. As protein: CSAPRQGANYGYTF.

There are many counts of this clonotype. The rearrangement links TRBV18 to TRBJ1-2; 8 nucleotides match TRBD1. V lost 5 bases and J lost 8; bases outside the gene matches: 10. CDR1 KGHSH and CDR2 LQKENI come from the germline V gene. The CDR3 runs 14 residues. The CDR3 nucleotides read TGTGCCAGCTCAACGCGACAGGGGTTGTTCGGCTACACCTTC. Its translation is CASSTRQGLFGYTF.

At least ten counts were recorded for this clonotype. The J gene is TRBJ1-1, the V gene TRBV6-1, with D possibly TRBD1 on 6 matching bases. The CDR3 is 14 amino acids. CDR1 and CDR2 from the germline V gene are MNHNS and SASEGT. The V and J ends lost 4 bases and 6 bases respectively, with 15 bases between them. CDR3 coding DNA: TGTGCCAGCAGTGTCGGGGGCGTCGAGGCTGAAGCTTTCTTT. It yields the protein CASSVGGVEAEAFF.

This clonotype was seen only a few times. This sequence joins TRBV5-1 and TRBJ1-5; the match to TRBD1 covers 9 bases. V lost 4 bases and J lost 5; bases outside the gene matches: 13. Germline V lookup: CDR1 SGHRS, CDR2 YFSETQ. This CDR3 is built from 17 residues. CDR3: CASSPGGDRAFYQPQHF. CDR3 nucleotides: TGCGCCAGCAGCCCTGGGGGGGACAGGGCGTTTTATCAGCCCCAGCATTTT.

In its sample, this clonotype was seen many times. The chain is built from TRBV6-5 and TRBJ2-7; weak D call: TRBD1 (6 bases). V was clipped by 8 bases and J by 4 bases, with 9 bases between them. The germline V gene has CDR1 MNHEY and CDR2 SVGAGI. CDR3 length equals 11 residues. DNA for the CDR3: TGTGCCAGCTTAGGGACATACGAGCAGTACTTC. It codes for CASLGTYEQYF.